A selection of T cell receptor beta chains follows, all from one sample in a study of identical twins. TCRdb reprocessed the 5' RACE reads via MiXCR and lists one record per CDR3 protein. The sample carries around 450,000 distinct CDR3 sequences, over 12% recorded once. The same specimen was also included in a second study, on yellow fever vaccine responses in identical twins.

Sequenced input: CD4+ T cells sorted from blood. These TCRs come from a woman between 18 and 29 years old in good health. The conserved cysteine and the conserved F or W are not part of the CDR3 here. Each record gives: J gene, V gene, CDR3 protein.

>TRBJ2-7|TRBV29-1
SAGGFRAYEQY
>TRBJ1-4|TRBV14
ASSLGDIEGEKLF
>TRBJ1-5|TRBV2
ASSRDSGSQPQH
>TRBJ2-2|TRBV29-1
SVTARGLATSNTGELF
>TRBJ2-5|TRBV10-2
ASSDLIQKETQY
>TRBJ2-1|TRBV5-1
ASSPPSNEQF
>TRBJ2-3|TRBV19
ASSPDRASTDTQY
>TRBJ2-7|TRBV3-1
ASAREVSYEQY
>TRBJ2-3|TRBV27
ASSSRPPDTQY
>TRBJ2-7|TRBV2
ASTNPMGPERYEQY
>TRBJ1-1|TRBV5-6
AISPGTGGFTEAF
>TRBJ2-2|TRBV3-1
ASSQEGRLTGELF
>TRBJ2-3|TRBV6-2/TRBV6-3
ASSRLAGGSDTQY
>TRBJ2-1|TRBV5-1
ASIGSGPNNEQF
>TRBJ2-7|TRBV4-3
ASSQEGPGPYEQY
>TRBJ2-4|TRBV7-2
ASSPVPTKLAKNIQY
>TRBJ1-1|TRBV4-1
ASSQDRDGQNTEAF
>TRBJ2-5|TRBV5-1
ASSPTGGDSETQY
>TRBJ2-7|TRBV9
ASSTWDSAYEQY
>TRBJ2-7|TRBV9
ASSPRYDRTYEQY
>TRBJ2-1|TRBV6-1
ASTTRGEGRDEQF
>TRBJ2-1|TRBV2
ASTRQGLYNEQF
>TRBJ2-3|TRBV5-1
ASSPLVSGGTTQY
>TRBJ1-1|TRBV7-2
ASSLATGALNTEAF
>TRBJ2-1|TRBV5-4
ASSLGGPGTSGRNEQF
>TRBJ1-6|TRBV3-1
ASSQVIESPLH
>TRBJ1-1|TRBV7-9
ASSRGDWETEAF
>TRBJ2-7|TRBV5-6
ASSPPRTGKYEQY
>TRBJ2-1|TRBV4-3
ASSQEARHNEQF
>TRBJ2-3|TRBV5-1
ASSLVTSGRGGSTDTQY
>TRBJ2-3|TRBV7-2
ASSLLLGGAPTDTQY
>TRBJ1-4|TRBV3-1
ASSQAGLAATNEKLF
>TRBJ2-1|TRBV11-1
ASNTGLAGGLASYNEQF
>TRBJ2-7|TRBV28
ASSLRAGQRY
>TRBJ2-1|TRBV9
ASSVKSGGDEQF
>TRBJ2-7|TRBV6-5
ASSSRTVSYEQY
>TRBJ2-5|TRBV4-3
ASSSLGERQETQY
>TRBJ1-4|TRBV12-3/TRBV12-4
ASSLRQGKDEKLF
>TRBJ2-1|TRBV20-1
SASKGQGSYNEQF
>TRBJ1-2|TRBV20-1
SAPGQGVYGYT
>TRBJ1-1|TRBV18
ASSPGVNTEAF
>TRBJ2-1|TRBV7-9
ASSHRDEFSYNEQF
>TRBJ2-6|TRBV28
ASSLYASGANVLT
>TRBJ2-7|TRBV4-2
ASSQGGSREQY
>TRBJ1-5|TRBV5-4
ASSLGLGIASGQPQH
>TRBJ2-3|TRBV6-2/TRBV6-3
ASSYSSGNVDTQY
>TRBJ2-5|TRBV5-6
ASNGDRGNWKETQY